The T cell receptor (beta chain) under discussion was sequenced for a study of blood T cells in healthy people across ages. A second PCR of 7 to 11 cycles used a sample-barcoded 5' primer and a J-beta primer mix. Each CDR3 protein is one row after TCRdb ran MiXCR on the 5' RACE reads. The sample has about 1.4 million distinct CDR3 sequences; 55% to 75% are singletons. Germline loops: CDR1 SGHTA, CDR2 FQGNSA. After removal of 2 bases from V and 5 bases from J, the junction contained 9 bases not matched to a gene. This CDR3 has 17 amino acids. This receptor was identified in a man younger than 30 in good health. Sequences were obtained from blood. The J gene is TRBJ2-1, the V gene TRBV7-2; 10 bases match TRBD2. CDR3 bases: TGTGCCAGCAGCTTAACCTCGGGACTAGCGAGGGACAATGAGCAGTTCTTC. This gives the protein CASSLTSGLARDNEQFF.